This is a list of T cell receptor beta chains from one sample in a study of T cells after yellow fever vaccination. One entry per CDR3 protein results from TCRdb running MiXCR on the 5' RACE reads. Here the sample spans roughly 500,000 distinct CDR3 sequences, 19% being singletons. The starting material was PBMCs, obtained 15 days after the yellow fever booster vaccination. The origin of the receptors is a man aged 25 to 40 who received the YFV17D yellow fever vaccine. The CDR3 runs from the conserved cysteine through the conserved F or W. D genes are given only for firm matches. Not every row has a clone size; where given, it reads once, few, many or a size class.

abundance	v_gene	j_gene	d_gene	CDR3aa	CDR3nt
few	TRBV29-1	TRBJ2-7	.	CSVDSRDSGVYEQYF	TGCAGCGTTGATAGCCGGGACTCAGGGGTATACGAGCAGTACTTC
.	TRBV5-6	TRBJ1-6	TRBD1	CASSAGQGSGSPLHF	TGTGCCAGCAGCGCTGGACAGGGGAGCGGTTCACCCCTCCACTTT
.	TRBV3-1	TRBJ1-2	.	CASSQSGQHWGYGYTF	TGTGCCAGCAGCCAGTCGGGGCAGCACTGGGGCTATGGCTACACCTTC
.	TRBV7-2	TRBJ2-1	.	CASSSQGANEQFF	TGTGCCAGCAGCTCGCAGGGCGCTAATGAGCAGTTCTTC
.	TRBV29-1	TRBJ1-4	TRBD1	CSVGISGGTNEKLFF	TGCAGCGTTGGGATCTCAGGGGGTACTAATGAAAAACTGTTTTTT
few	TRBV29-1	TRBJ2-3	.	CSVEGGAGTDTQYF	TGCAGCGTCGAGGGCGGGGCCGGCACAGATACGCAGTATTTT
few	TRBV10-3	TRBJ2-7	TRBD1	CAISHGQGGYEQYF	TGTGCCATCAGTCATGGACAGGGGGGCTACGAGCAGTACTTC
few	TRBV7-2	TRBJ1-2	.	CASSKQQGSFGYTF	TGTGCCAGCTCAAAACAACAGGGCTCGTTTGGCTACACCTTC
few	TRBV25-1	TRBJ2-2	.	CASSESWRGGELFF	TGTGCCAGCAGTGAATCCTGGCGTGGCGGGGAGCTGTTTTTT
.	TRBV4-3	TRBJ2-2	.	CASSQDGATGAGELFF	TGCGCCAGCAGCCAAGACGGGGCCACCGGGGCCGGGGAGCTGTTTTTT
few	TRBV4-2	TRBJ2-1	.	CASSQGPGPGEQFF	TGTGCCAGCAGCCAAGGACCAGGGCCCGGTGAGCAGTTCTTC